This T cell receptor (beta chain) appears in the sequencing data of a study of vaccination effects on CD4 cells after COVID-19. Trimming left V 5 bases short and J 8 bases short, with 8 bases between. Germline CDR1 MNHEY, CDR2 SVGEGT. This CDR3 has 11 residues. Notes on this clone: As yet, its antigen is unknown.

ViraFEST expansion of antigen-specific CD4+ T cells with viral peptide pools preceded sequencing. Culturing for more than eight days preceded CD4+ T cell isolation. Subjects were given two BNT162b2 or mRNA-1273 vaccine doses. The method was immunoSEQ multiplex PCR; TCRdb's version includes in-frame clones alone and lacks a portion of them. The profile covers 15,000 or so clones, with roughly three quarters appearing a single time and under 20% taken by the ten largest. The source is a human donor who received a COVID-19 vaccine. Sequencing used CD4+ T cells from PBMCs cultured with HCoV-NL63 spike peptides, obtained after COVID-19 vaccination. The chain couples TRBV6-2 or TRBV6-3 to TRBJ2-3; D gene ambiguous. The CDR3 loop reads CASSRVGTQYF. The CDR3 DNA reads TGTGCCAGCAGTCGGGTTGGTACGCAGTATTTT.